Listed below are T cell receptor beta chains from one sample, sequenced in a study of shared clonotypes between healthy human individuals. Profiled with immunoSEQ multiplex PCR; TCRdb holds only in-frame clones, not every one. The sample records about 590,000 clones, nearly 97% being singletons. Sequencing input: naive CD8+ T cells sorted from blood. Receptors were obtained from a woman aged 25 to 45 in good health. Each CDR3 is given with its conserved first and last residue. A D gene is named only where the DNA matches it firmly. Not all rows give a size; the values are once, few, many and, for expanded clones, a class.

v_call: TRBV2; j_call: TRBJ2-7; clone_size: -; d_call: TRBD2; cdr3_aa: CASSEELAGSSYEQYF; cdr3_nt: TGTGCCAGCAGTGAAGAGCTAGCGGGTAGCTCCTACGAGCAGTACTTC
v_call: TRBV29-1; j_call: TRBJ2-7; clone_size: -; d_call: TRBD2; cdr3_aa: CSVETGLAGESKYF; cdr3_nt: TGCAGCGTTGAAACAGGACTAGCGGGAGAATCGAAGTACTTC
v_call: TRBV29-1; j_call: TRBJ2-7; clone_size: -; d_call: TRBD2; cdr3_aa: CSVSSGREYEQYF; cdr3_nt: TGCAGCGTTAGTAGCGGGAGGGAGTACGAGCAGTACTTC
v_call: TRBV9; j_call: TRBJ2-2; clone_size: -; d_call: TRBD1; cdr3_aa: CASSVSEATGVLVRELFF; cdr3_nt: TGTGCCAGCAGCGTATCAGAGGCGACAGGGGTGTTAGTTCGGGAGCTGTTTTTT
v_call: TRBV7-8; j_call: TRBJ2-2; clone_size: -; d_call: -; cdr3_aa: CASSLGAGNTGELFF; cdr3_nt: TGTGCCAGCAGCTTAGGGGCAGGGAACACCGGGGAGCTGTTTTTT
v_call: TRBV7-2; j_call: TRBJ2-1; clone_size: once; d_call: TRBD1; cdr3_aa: CASSAWDSYNEQFF; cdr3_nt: TGTGCCAGCAGCGCCTGGGACAGCTACAATGAGCAGTTCTTC
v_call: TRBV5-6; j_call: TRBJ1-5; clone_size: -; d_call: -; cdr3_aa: CASRLWGANQPQHF; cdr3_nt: TGTGCCAGCAGGCTGTGGGGGGCGAATCAGCCCCAGCATTTT
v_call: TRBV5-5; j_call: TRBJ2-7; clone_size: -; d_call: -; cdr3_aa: CASSLGQFYEQYF; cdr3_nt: TGTGCCAGCAGCTTAGGGCAGTTCTACGAGCAGTACTTC
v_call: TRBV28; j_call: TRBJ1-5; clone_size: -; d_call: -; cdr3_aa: CASSFREYNQPQHF; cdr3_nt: TGTGCCAGCAGTTTTCGGGAGTACAATCAGCCCCAGCATTTT
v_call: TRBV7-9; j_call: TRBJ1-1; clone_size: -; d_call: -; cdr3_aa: CASDWVSTEAFF; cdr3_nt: TGTGCCAGCGATTGGGTTTCCACTGAAGCTTTCTTT
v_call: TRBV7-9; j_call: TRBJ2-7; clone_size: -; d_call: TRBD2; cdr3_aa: CASSSGLAEYEQYF; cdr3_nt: TGTGCCAGCAGCTCGGGACTAGCGGAGTACGAGCAGTACTTC
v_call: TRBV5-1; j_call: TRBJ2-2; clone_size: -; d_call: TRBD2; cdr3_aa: CASSPIQAGVSTGELFF; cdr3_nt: TGCGCCAGCAGCCCTATCCAAGCGGGAGTATCAACCGGGGAGCTGTTTTTT
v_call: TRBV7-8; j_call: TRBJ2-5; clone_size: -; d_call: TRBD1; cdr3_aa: CASRTPGTGDETQYF; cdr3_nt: TGTGCCAGCAGGACCCCCGGGACAGGGGATGAGACCCAGTACTTC
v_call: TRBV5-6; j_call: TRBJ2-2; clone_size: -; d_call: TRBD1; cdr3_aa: CASSFGTGVTGELFF; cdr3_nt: TGTGCCAGCAGCTTCGGGACAGGGGTCACCGGGGAGCTGTTTTTT
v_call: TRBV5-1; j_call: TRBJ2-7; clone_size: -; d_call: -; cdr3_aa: CASSLSGPSYEQYF; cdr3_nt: TGCGCCAGCAGCTTGAGCGGGCCTTCCTACGAGCAGTACTTC
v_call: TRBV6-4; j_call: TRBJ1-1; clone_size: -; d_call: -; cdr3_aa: CASSFGQTTEAFF; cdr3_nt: TGTGCCAGCAGTTTCGGACAGACCACTGAAGCTTTCTTT
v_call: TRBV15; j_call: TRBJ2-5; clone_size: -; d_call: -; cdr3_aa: CATSRDGPETQYF; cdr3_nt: TGTGCCACCAGCAGAGATGGACCGGAGACCCAGTACTTC
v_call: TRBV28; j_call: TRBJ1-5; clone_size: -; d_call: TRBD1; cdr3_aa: CASTLHRGSNQPQHF; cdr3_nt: TGTGCCAGCACCCTTCACAGGGGTAGCAATCAGCCCCAGCATTTT